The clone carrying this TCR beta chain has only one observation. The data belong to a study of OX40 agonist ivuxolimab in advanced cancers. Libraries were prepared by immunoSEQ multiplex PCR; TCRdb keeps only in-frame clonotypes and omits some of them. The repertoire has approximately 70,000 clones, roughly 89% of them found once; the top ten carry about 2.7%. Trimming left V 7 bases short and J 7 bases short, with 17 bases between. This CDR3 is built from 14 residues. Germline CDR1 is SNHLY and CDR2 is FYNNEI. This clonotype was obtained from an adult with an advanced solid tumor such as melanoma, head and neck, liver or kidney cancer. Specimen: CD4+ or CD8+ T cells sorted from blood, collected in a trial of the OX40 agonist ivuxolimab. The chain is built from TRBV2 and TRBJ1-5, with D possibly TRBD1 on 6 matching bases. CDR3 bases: TGTGCCAGCACGGTCAGGGGTCAGAGACAGCCCCAGCATTTT. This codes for CASTVRGQRQPQHF. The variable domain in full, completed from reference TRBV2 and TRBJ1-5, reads EPEVTQTPSHQVTQMGQEVILRCVPISNHLYFYWYRQILGQKVEFLVSFYNNEISEKSEIFDDQFSVERPDGSNFTLKIRSTKLEDSAMYFCASTVRGQRQPQHFGDGTRLSIL.